The 21 T cell receptor beta chains below were found in one sample sequenced in a study of CD8+CD57+ T cells in acquired aplastic anemia. Investigators profiled TCR beta VDJ and CDR3 from genomic DNA template. MiXCR was run by TCRdb on the reads, yielding one entry per CDR3 protein. The sample yields approximately 380,000 distinct CDR3 sequences, 60% to 80% seen once. The specimen sequenced was sorted CD4+, CD8+, or CD8+CD57+ T cells (not recorded which) from PBMCs. The receptors were gathered from a human donor in good health, serving as a control.

For this clonotype: Germline is not matched at one junction end, which may reflect a read error. The rearrangement joins TRBV7-8 to TRBJ1-4; D call uncertain. The germline V gene has CDR1 SGHVS and CDR2 FQNEAQ. The CDR3 length is 16 residues. The CDR3 nucleotides are TGCGCCAGCAGCGCCGTGCTAGACAACGTTAATGAATTCCTGTTTTTT. Protein sequence: CASSAVLDNVNEFLFF.

This clonotype appeared many times. The chain employs TRBV4-2 and TRBJ1-4; 11 bases are shared with TRBD1. The CDR3 is made up of 16 amino acids. V lost 3 bases to trimming and J lost 5 bases; unmatched junction nucleotides: 5. Germline CDR1 LGHNA, CDR2 YNFKEQ. The CDR3 DNA reads as TGTGCCAGCAGCCAGGACAGGGGGCTGTTGAATGAAAAACTGTTTTTT. Protein sequence: CASSQDRGLLNEKLFF.

The chain has TRBV7-2 and TRBJ2-5; no definite D call. V was cut by 6 bases and J by 1 base, with 12 bases left in between. The CDR3 is made up of 14 amino acids. CDR1 is SGHTA, CDR2 FQGNSA, per germline. The CDR3 loop reads CASRIQTCQETQYF. The CDR3 coding sequence is TGTGCCAGCAGAATACAGACCTGCCAAGAGACCCAGTACTTC.

The gene calls are TRBV6-5 and TRBJ2-3; D is ambiguous. Trimming shortened V by 6 bases and J by 1 base, and 11 bases separated the two germline ends. This CDR3 is 14 amino acids long. Germline loops: CDR1 MNHEY, CDR2 SVGAGI. Here the CDR3 DNA reads TGTGCCAGCAGCCCTAGTGGGGGCACAGATACGCAGTATTTT. Translating gives CASSPSGGTDTQYF.

Concerning this clonotype: One junction end disagrees with the germline gene, perhaps due to a read error. The chain joins TRBV19 to TRBJ1-5; no reliable D call. CDR1 and CDR2 from the germline V gene are LNHDA and SQIVND (reference sequence). CDR3 length: 14 amino acids. CDR3 region: CASSMPVRDQPQHF. In DNA, the CDR3 is TGTGCCAGTAGTATGCCAGTAAGGGATCAGCCGCAGCATTTT.

The CDR3 DNA follows: TGTGCCAGCAGCTGTGGTGGGGAGCGCACAGATACGCAGTATTTT. This gives the protein CASSCGGERTDTQYF. This chain links TRBV5-5 with TRBJ2-3; weak D call: TRBD2 (5 bases). The CDR3 loop spans 15 amino acids. With 3 bases removed from V and 1 base from J, the gap between germline ends came to 12 bases. CDR1 and CDR2 (germline): SGHKS, YYEKEE (reference sequence).

As concerns this clonotype: At one of its ends the junction is not consistent with the germline gene, which may arise from a read error. The chain uses TRBV10-3 and TRBJ1-1; D uncertain. CDR3 length equals 14 residues. The germline V gene encodes CDR1 ENHRY and CDR2 SYGVKD. As DNA, the CDR3 is TGTGGCATCAGTGAGTCGCGGGGAGACACTGAAGCTTTCTTT. Residues: CGISESRGDTEAFF.

The chain combines TRBV7-6 with TRBJ2-7, with unresolved D. V lost 3 bases and J lost 3, with 6 bases in between. This CDR3 contains 12 residues. The germline gives CDR1 SGHVS, CDR2 FNYEAQ. CDR3 protein: CASSFPGYEQYF. CDR3 bases: TGTGCCAGCAGCTTCCCAGGCTACGAGCAGTACTTC.

This clonotype was observed a handful of times. At one boundary the junction diverges from the germline segment, which might be a read error. V is TRBV5-1 and J is TRBJ1-1; no clear D. Germline V gene sequence: CDR1 SGHRS, CDR2 YFSETQ. The CDR3 is made up of 13 amino acids. The CDR3 here is CASSLLQNTEAFF. CDR3 bases: TGTGCCAGCAGCCTGTTGCAGAACACTGAAGCTTTCTTT.

The J gene is TRBJ1-2, the V gene TRBV2, with TRBD1 matching over 9 bases. The last part of the DNA fits TRBJ2-1 better; the J call may be wrong. The CDR3 extends over 15 amino acids. Germline CDR1 is SNHLY and CDR2 is FYNNEI. The DNA of the CDR3 is TGTGCCAGCAGTGAAAGGGACAGGGCGATCAATGGCCAGTTCTTC. Its protein product is CASSERDRAINGQFF.

This chain links TRBV10-3 with TRBJ1-5; D remains ambiguous. The CDR3 contains 14 residues. The V and J ends lost 0 bases and 3 bases respectively, with 6 bases between them. In germline, CDR1 is ENHRY, CDR2 SYGVKD. CDR3 coding DNA: TGTGCCATCAGTGAGTCACGGGCCAATCAGCCCCAGCATTTT. Its translation is CAISESRANQPQHF.

As to this clonotype: An end of the junction differs from the germline gene, which may be a read error. The chain recombines TRBV29-1 with TRBJ1-2; D might be TRBD1 (6 bases). Germline CDR1 and CDR2: SQVTM and ANQGSEA. The CDR3 runs 11 residues. The CDR3 DNA reads as TGCAGCCTTGACAGGAACTATGGCTACACCTTC. Protein sequence: CSLDRNYGYTF.

This clonotype was counted ten times or more. The chain joins TRBV4-1 to TRBJ2-7; possible D gene TRBD1, 5 bases. The V gene lost 4 bases and the J gene lost 2 bases, with 18 bases spanning the gap. The CDR3 spans 16 residues. In germline, CDR1 is MGHRA, CDR2 YSYEKL. CDR3 in amino acids: CASSRMTAPLTYEQYF. The CDR3, as DNA: TGCGCCAGCAGCCGTATGACAGCCCCATTGACCTACGAGCAGTACTTC.

This clonotype was counted a single time. The rearrangement joins TRBV10-3 to TRBJ2-7, with D perhaps TRBD1 (6 bases). Between the trimmed V and J ends, which lost 7 bases and 0 bases, there was a span of 16 bases. Per the germline V gene, CDR1 is ENHRY and CDR2 is SYGVKD. This CDR3 spans 15 amino acids. This CDR3 is CAIKGDKDNSYEQYF. In nucleotides, the CDR3 is TGTGCCATCAAGGGGGATAAAGACAACTCCTACGAGCAGTACTTC.

The chain employs TRBV11-2 and TRBJ1-2; 9 nucleotides line up with TRBD1. This CDR3 has 15 amino acids. CDR1 and CDR2 from the germline V gene are SGHAT and FQNNGV. J was trimmed by 6 bases and V by 4 bases; bases with no gene match: 9. CDR3 DNA: TGTGCCAGCAGCTCCCGACTAACAGGGGGCGATGGCTACACCTTC. Protein product: CASSSRLTGGDGYTF.

This clonotype occurred many times. This sequence joins TRBV5-8 and TRBJ2-6; D is ambiguous. The CDR3 contains 14 residues. Germline CDR1 reads SGHTS; CDR2 reads YDEGEE. V gave up 1 base and J gave up 9 bases, with 11 bases separating them. This chain's CDR3 is CASSLLVRGNVLTF. In DNA form, the CDR3 reads TGTGCCAGCAGCTTGTTGGTGCGTGGCAACGTCCTGACTTTC.

V and J are TRBV7-2 and TRBJ2-5; possibly TRBD2 for D (6 bases). V was clipped by 5 bases and J by 2 bases, with 12 bases between them. This CDR3 contains 14 residues. Per the germline V gene, CDR1 is SGHTA and CDR2 is FQGNSA. For the CDR3, the DNA is TGTGCCAGCAGCCTAAATAGCGGACAAGAGACCCAGTACTTC. Amino acid sequence: CASSLNSGQETQYF.

V usage is TRBV7-2 and J usage is TRBJ1-5, with D hard to call. The CDR3 has 15 amino acids. The V end lost 3 bases, the J end lost 16 bases, and 25 bases lay between the germline ends. CDR1 is SGHTA and CDR2 is FQGNSA in the germline V gene. The CDR3 nucleotides are TGTGCCAGCAGCTTTCCGGGAATTGGTGAGCAGCTCTTCCATTTT. Translating gives CASSFPGIGEQLFHF.

This clonotype was seen at least ten times. V gene TRBV2 combines with J gene TRBJ1-3; D is perhaps TRBD1 (6 bases). Trimming took 7 bases from V and 4 from J, leaving 17 bases between them. The CDR3 spans 15 residues. Germline V gene sequence: CDR1 SNHLY, CDR2 FYNNEI. The CDR3 sequence: CASNTQGTAGNTIYF. The CDR3 DNA sequence: TGTGCCAGCAATACACAGGGTACAGCCGGAAACACCATATATTTT. The full variable domain, rest sourced from reference TRBV2 and TRBJ1-3, is EPEVTQTPSHQVTQMGQEVILRCVPISNHLYFYWYRQILGQKVEFLVSFYNNEISEKSEIFDDQFSVERPDGSNFTLKIRSTKLEDSAMYFCASNTQGTAGNTIYFGEGSWLTVV.

A remark on this clonotype: No DNA is shown, since the ends of the CDR3 on it are uncertain; the CDR3 is the one TCRdb lists. The chain is built from TRBV7-2 and TRBJ1-2; TRBD1, as called in the table, went unchecked against the DNA. From germline, CDR1 is SGHTA and CDR2 FQGNSA. The CDR3 spans 17 amino acids, including both terminal residues. The CDR3 region is CASSAASYNEQFFGYTF.

On this clonotype itself: A junction boundary mismatches the germline segment, possibly from a read error. J is TRBJ1-2 and V is TRBV29-1; tentative D call: TRBD1 (6 bases). CDR3 size: 13 residues. CDR1 SQVTM and CDR2 ANQGSEA come from the germline V gene. For the CDR3, the DNA is TGCAGCGCTAGCGGGGGCGCAGGATACGAGCAGAACTTC. Its protein is CSASGGAGYEQNF. Variable domain in full (rest from reference TRBV29-1 and TRBJ1-2): SAVISQKPSRDICQRGTSLTIQCQVDSQVTMMFWYRQQPGQSLTLIATANQGSEATYESGFVIDKFPISRPNLTFSTLTVSNMSPEDSSIYLCSASGGAGYEQNFGSGTRLTVV.